Each of the 28 T cell receptor beta chains below was sequenced from the same sample in a study of T cell changes during pregnancy in multiple sclerosis. Here immunoSEQ multiplex PCR was the method, and the copy in TCRdb shows in-frame clones only, minus some. The sample holds under 100,000 clones, approximately 90% seen once. Here the sequenced sample was peripheral blood, taken in the first trimester of pregnancy. These receptors all come from a female donor in good health, enrolled as a control in a pregnancy study.

This clone was found a few times. The J gene is TRBJ2-7, the V gene TRBV2; D call uncertain. The CDR3 consists of 13 residues. The V gene's germline CDR1 is SNHLY and CDR2 FYNNEI. The V gene lost 0 bases and the J gene lost 6 bases, with 9 bases spanning the gap. CDR3: CASSEARVAEQYF. The CDR3 DNA follows: TGTGCCAGCAGTGAAGCCCGGGTTGCCGAGCAGTACTTC.

The gene calls are TRBV10-1 and TRBJ1-5; D is unresolved. The CDR3 contains 16 residues. The ends were cut back, 6 bases at V and 6 bases at J, with 21 bases in the middle. Germline V CDR1 and CDR2: WNHNN, SYGVQD (reference sequence). The CDR3 nucleotides are TGCGCCAGCAGAGGACTCTATCATTCCTACGCTCAGCCCCAGCATTTT. This sequence encodes CASRGLYHSYAQPQHF.

The V and J genes are TRBV25-1 and TRBJ1-1; D gene ambiguous. V lost 5 bases, J lost 2 bases, and 9 bases lay in between. This CDR3 is 13 amino acids long. The germline V gene has CDR1 MGHDK and CDR2 SYGVNS. As DNA, the CDR3 is TGTGCCAGCAGTCTCAGACACAACACTGAAGCTTTCTTT. It yields the protein CASSLRHNTEAFF.

The chain joins TRBV19 to TRBJ1-2; tentatively, D is TRBD1 (6 bases). Germline loops: CDR1 LNHDA, CDR2 SQIVND (reference sequence). The V end was cut by 3 bases, the J end by 7 bases, with 18 bases between. The CDR3 loop spans 15 amino acids. The DNA of the CDR3 is TGTGCCAGTAGTATCCCGACAGGCATCCAGGGTGGCTACACCTTC. Its protein product is CASSIPTGIQGGYTF.

The chain couples TRBV5-4 to TRBJ1-6; D gene uncertain. Germline V gene lookup returns CDR1 SGHNT and CDR2 YYREEE (reference sequence). The V and J ends lost 3 bases and 5 bases respectively, with 9 bases between them. This CDR3 contains 14 residues. The chain's CDR3 is CASSSRENNSPLHF. The CDR3 coding sequence is TGTGCCAGCAGCTCCCGGGAGAATAATTCACCCCTCCACTTT. Full variable domain (missing parts from reference TRBV5-4 and TRBJ1-6): ETGVTQSPTHLIKTRGQQVTLRCSSQSGHNTVSWYQQALGQGPQFIFQYYREEENGRGNFPPRFSGLQFPNYSSELNVNALELDDSALYLCASSSRENNSPLHFGNGTRLTVT.

The chain carries TRBV7-3 and TRBJ2-1; TRBD2 matches 7 bases. Germline V gives CDR1 SGHTA, CDR2 FQGTGA. The CDR3 has 15 amino acids. V dropped 1 base and J dropped 1; count of bases not matched to a gene: 1. CDR3 sequence (DNA): TGTGCCAGCAGCTTAAGGGGGGGTTCCTACAATGAGCAGTTCTTC. Its translation: CASSLRGGSYNEQFF. Together with reference TRBV7-3 and TRBJ2-1, the CDR3 gives the full variable domain: GAGVSQTPSNKVTEKGKYVELRCDPISGHTALYWYRQSLGQGPEFLIYFQGTGAADDSGLPNDRFFAVRPEGSVSTLKIQRTERGDSAVYLCASSLRGGSYNEQFFGPGTRLTVL.

J is TRBJ2-3 and V is TRBV6-4; the match to TRBD2 covers 16 bases. CDR1 MRHNA and CDR2 SNTAGT come from the germline V gene. The CDR3 consists of 18 residues. V was clipped by 9 bases and J by 5 bases; unmatched bases: 14. CDR3: CASQAPGLAGGQGDTQYF. The CDR3 DNA reads as TGTGCCAGTCAGGCCCCGGGACTAGCGGGGGGGCAGGGAGATACGCAGTATTTT.

This clone is a singleton in its sample. The chain has TRBV20-1 and TRBJ1-1; 9 nucleotides agree with TRBD1. CDR1 is DFQATT, CDR2 SNEGSKA, per germline (reference sequence). CDR3 length: 11 amino acids. The trim removed 6 bases at V and 11 bases at J, leaving 7 bases unmatched. The CDR3, as DNA: TGCAGTGCCCCGACAGGGGGTTCGGCTTTCTTT. Its protein product is CSAPTGGSAFF.

In this sample, this clone turned up a few times. This sequence joins TRBV19 and TRBJ2-5, with D possibly TRBD2 on 5 matching bases. Per germline, CDR1 LNHDA and CDR2 SQIVND (reference sequence). The CDR3 has 12 amino acids. Trimming removed 1 base from V and 5 bases from J, with 5 bases in between. This chain's CDR3 is CASSIGGETQYF. CDR3 DNA: TGTGCCAGTAGTATAGGCGGGGAGACCCAGTACTTC.

The rearrangement links TRBV9 to TRBJ2-7; D might be TRBD1 (7 bases). V dropped 4 bases and J dropped 6 bases, with 23 bases sitting between them. Germline-derived CDR1 and CDR2 are SGDLS and YYNGEE. CDR3 length: 16 amino acids. This CDR3 reads CASSHNRQGGPGEQYF. DNA for the CDR3: TGTGCCAGCAGCCACAATCGACAGGGAGGCCCGGGCGAGCAGTACTTC. The entire variable domain, with the rest obtained from reference TRBV9 and TRBJ2-7, is as follows: DSGVTQTPKHLITATGQRVTLRCSPRSGDLSVYWYQQSLDQGLQFLIQYYNGEERAKGNILERFSAQQFPDLHSELNLSSLELGDSALYFCASSHNRQGGPGEQYFGPGTRLTVT.

V usage is TRBV19 and J usage is TRBJ2-3; the match to TRBD1 covers 7 bases. Germline assignment: CDR1 LNHDA and CDR2 SQIVND (reference sequence). Trimming cost V 4 bases and J 0 bases; bases outside gene matches: 7. The CDR3 is 16 amino acids. The CDR3 DNA follows: TGTGCCAGTAGTACCGGGACAGTATCTAGCACAGATACGCAGTATTTT. Amino acids: CASSTGTVSSTDTQYF.

This chain links TRBV7-9 with TRBJ2-1; 12 bases are a match to TRBD1. The germline gives CDR1 SEHNR, CDR2 FQNEAQ (reference sequence). V trimming: 5 bases; J trimming: 6 bases; junction bases outside the gene matches: 2. This CDR3 spans 14 amino acids. The CDR3 sequence: CASSRGQGANEQFF. CDR3 in DNA: TGTGCCAGCAGCCGGGGACAGGGGGCCAATGAGCAGTTCTTC.

The V call is TRBV7-3, the J call TRBJ2-5; D not certain. CDR1 and CDR2 from the germline V gene are SGHTA and FQGTGA. The V gene lost 5 bases and the J gene lost 5 bases, with 12 bases spanning the gap. The CDR3 totals 13 residues. CDR3 region: CASSPYFGETQYF. For the CDR3, the DNA is TGTGCCAGCAGCCCCTACTTCGGTGAGACCCAGTACTTC.

The rearrangement joins TRBV7-8 to TRBJ2-5, with D unresolved. Trimming stripped 5 bases from V and 2 bases from J, with 18 bases between. This CDR3 region has 16 residues. Germline CDR1 is SGHVS and CDR2 is FQNEAQ. The CDR3 sequence is CASSPQDSRGQETQYF. CDR3 sequence (DNA): TGTGCCAGCAGCCCACAAGACTCCCGAGGACAAGAGACCCAGTACTTC. The whole variable domain, remainder taken from reference TRBV7-8 and TRBJ2-5, is GAGVSQSPRYKVAKRGQDVALRCDPISGHVSLFWYQQALGQGPEFLTYFQNEAQLDKSGLPSDRFFAERPEGSVSTLKIQRTQQEDSAVYLCASSPQDSRGQETQYFGPGTRLLVL.

V usage is TRBV4-3 and J usage is TRBJ1-2; D unresolved. The CDR3 length is 15 residues. Germline CDR1 LGHNA, CDR2 YSLEER. The V gene lost 0 bases and the J gene lost 5 bases, with 13 bases spanning the gap. CDR3 residues: CASSQDHNTVYGYTF. DNA for the CDR3: TGCGCCAGCAGCCAAGATCATAACACAGTTTATGGCTACACCTTC.

This clone was counted once. The rearrangement joins TRBV13 to TRBJ2-1, with 7 bases lining up with TRBD1. The germline V gene encodes CDR1 PRHDT and CDR2 FYEKMQ (reference sequence). J lost 5 bases, V lost 5 bases, and 9 bases had no gene match. This CDR3 region has 15 residues. CDR3 coding DNA: TGTGCCAGCAGCCGGACAGGAAGCTTCGACAATGAGCAGTTCTTC. Protein product: CASSRTGSFDNEQFF.

This chain joins TRBV6-1 and TRBJ1-2; 7 nucleotides match TRBD1. Germline CDR1 is MNHNS and CDR2 is SASEGT. J was trimmed by 2 bases and V by 5 bases; bases with no gene match: 2. CDR3 length equals 13 residues. CDR3 sequence (DNA): TGTGCCAGCAGTCCGACAGGGAACTATGGCTACACCTTC. Translating gives CASSPTGNYGYTF.

This rearrangement joins TRBV6-6 to TRBJ1-2, with TRBD1 matching over 8 bases. Germline values: CDR1 MNHNY, CDR2 SVGAGI (reference sequence). The CDR3 sequence is 13 residues long. Trimming removed 6 bases from V and 8 bases from J; junction bases left unmatched: 8. The CDR3 sequence: CASSSWDRLGYTF. CDR3 nucleotide sequence: TGTGCCAGCAGCTCTTGGGACAGGCTAGGCTACACCTTC.

The chain joins TRBV18 to TRBJ1-4; unclear D gene. The CDR3 loop spans 16 amino acids. Germline CDR1 KGHSH, CDR2 LQKENI. V lost 8 bases to trimming and J lost 0 bases, with 16 bases between them. Here the CDR3 reads CASTARQSATNEKLFF. The CDR3 DNA follows: TGTGCCAGCACAGCCCGCCAGAGTGCAACTAATGAAAAACTGTTTTTT.

This sequence joins TRBV15 and TRBJ2-6, with 7 bases lining up with TRBD1. The CDR3 has 18 residues. The germline V gene has CDR1 LNHNV and CDR2 YYDKDF (reference sequence). After removal of 5 bases from V and 4 bases from J, the junction contained 14 bases not matched to a gene. CDR3 protein: CATSPYGTAIGGANVLTF. The CDR3 DNA reads as TGTGCCACCAGCCCATACGGGACAGCTATCGGGGGGGCCAACGTCCTGACTTTC.

Only a few counts were recorded for this clone. This rearrangement joins TRBV19 to TRBJ1-1; 7 bases map to TRBD1. The CDR3 spans 12 residues. V dropped 6 bases and J dropped 10; count of bases not matched to a gene: 8. Germline V lookup: CDR1 LNHDA, CDR2 SQIVND (reference sequence). This CDR3 is CASSPRQGRAFF. CDR3 DNA sequence: TGTGCCAGTAGCCCCCGACAGGGCCGAGCTTTCTTT.

In the case of this clone: The junction and the germline gene differ at one end; a read error may be behind it. This chain connects TRBV7-7 to TRBJ2-5, with D unresolved. The CDR3 is made up of 13 amino acids. Germline loops: CDR1 SSHAT, CDR2 FNYEAQ (reference sequence). CDR3 DNA: TGTGCTAGCAGCCGGTCCCCCCAAGAGACCCAGTACTTC. This sequence encodes CASSRSPQETQYF.

J is TRBJ1-1 and V is TRBV29-1; TRBD1 aligns across 7 bases. Germline assignment: CDR1 SQVTM and CDR2 ANQGSEA. J lost 1 base, V lost 5 bases, and 7 bases had no gene match. CDR3 size: 14 residues. This chain's CDR3 is CSVIDSGGNTEAFF. DNA of the CDR3: TGCAGCGTTATTGACTCAGGGGGGAACACTGAAGCTTTCTTT.

The chain combines TRBV4-3 with TRBJ2-3; D ambiguous. This CDR3 is 15 amino acids long. V was shortened by 0 bases and J by 1 base, with 8 bases between the two germline ends. Germline CDR1 reads LGHNA; CDR2 reads YSLEER. CDR3 bases: TGCGCCAGCAGCCAAGAGGTAGGAGGCACAGATACGCAGTATTTT. Its protein product is CASSQEVGGTDTQYF.

The chain combines TRBV4-1 with TRBJ2-1; TRBD1 matches at 12 bases. Germline CDR1 reads MGHRA; CDR2 reads YSYEKL. V was pared by 10 bases and J by 8 bases, with 15 bases of the junction left unmatched. The CDR3 is 16 residues long. CDR3 protein: CATRLFGTGGSHEQFF. The DNA of the CDR3 is TGCGCCACCCGTCTTTTCGGGACAGGGGGCTCCCATGAGCAGTTCTTC.

The V gene is TRBV15, the J gene TRBJ1-1; 7 bases are a match to TRBD1. The CDR3 length is 15 residues. Trimming cost V 5 bases and J 5 bases; bases outside gene matches: 11. Per germline, CDR1 LNHNV and CDR2 YYDKDF (reference sequence). The CDR3 DNA reads TGTGCCACCAGCCACAGGGGTTTAGTGTGGACTGAAGCTTTCTTT. Amino acid sequence: CATSHRGLVWTEAFF. Supplemented by reference TRBV15 and TRBJ1-1, the full variable domain reads DAMVIQNPRYQVTQFGKPVTLSCSQTLNHNVMYWYQQKSSQAPKLLFHYYDKDFNNEADTPDNFQSRRPNTSFCFLDIRSPGLGDTAMYLCATSHRGLVWTEAFFGQGTRLTVV.

J is TRBJ1-2 and V is TRBV4-3; TRBD1 agrees at 9 bases. CDR3 length: 15 amino acids. After removal of 4 bases from V and 8 bases from J, the junction contained 11 bases not matched to a gene. The germline V gene encodes CDR1 LGHNA and CDR2 YSLEER. DNA for the CDR3: TGCGCCAGCAGCCGAGAAACAGGGGGCGCGGGGGGCTACACCTTC. Protein product: CASSRETGGAGGYTF.

The rearrangement links TRBV18 to TRBJ1-2, with TRBD1 as a possible D gene (6 bases). V was cut by 3 bases and J by 4 bases, with 12 bases left in between. There are 14 residues in the CDR3. CDR1 KGHSH and CDR2 LQKENI come from the germline V gene. CDR3 DNA: TGTGCCAGCTCACCGCCACAGGGCTTCTATGGCTACACCTTC. Amino acid sequence: CASSPPQGFYGYTF.